One T cell receptor beta chain is described in this entry. Germline CDR1 and CDR2: SGHRS and YFSETQ. V was trimmed by 4 bases and J by 0 bases, leaving 11 bases between them. CDR3 length equals 15 residues. The assay was immunoSEQ multiplex PCR, and TCRdb's table has in-frame clones only and misses some. The sample carries fewer than 200,000 clones, 90% recorded once. This entry belongs to a study of control samples from healthy donors and cancer patients. The sequencing input was blood. The V and J genes are TRBV5-1 and TRBJ1-3; no clear D gene. The TCR comes from a woman in her fifties or sixties in good health. The CDR3 bases are TGCGCCAGCAGCCTAGAATACAGCTCTGGAAACACCATATATTTT. Amino acids: CASSLEYSSGNTIYF.